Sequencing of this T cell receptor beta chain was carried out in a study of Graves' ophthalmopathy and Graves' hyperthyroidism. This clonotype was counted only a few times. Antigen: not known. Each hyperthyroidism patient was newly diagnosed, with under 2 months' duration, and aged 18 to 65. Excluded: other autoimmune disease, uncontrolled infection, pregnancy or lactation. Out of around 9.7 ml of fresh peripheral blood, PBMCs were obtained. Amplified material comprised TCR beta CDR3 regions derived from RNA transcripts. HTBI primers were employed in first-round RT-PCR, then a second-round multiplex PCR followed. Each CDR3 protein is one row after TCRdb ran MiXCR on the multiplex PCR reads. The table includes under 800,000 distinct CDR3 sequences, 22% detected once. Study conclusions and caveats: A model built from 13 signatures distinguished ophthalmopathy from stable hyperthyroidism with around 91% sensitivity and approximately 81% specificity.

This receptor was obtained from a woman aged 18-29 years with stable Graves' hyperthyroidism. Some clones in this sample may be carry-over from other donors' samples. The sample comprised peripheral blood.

The CDR3 DNA is TGTGCCAGCAGTTTATTACAGGGCGGGACCGAGACCCAGTACTTC. Protein sequence: CASSLLQGGTETQYF. The V and J genes are TRBV12-3 or TRBV12-4 and TRBJ2-5; D might be TRBD1 or TRBD2, each matching 6 bases. Trimming took off 2 bases at V and 5 bases at J, with 15 bases between the two ends. This CDR3 has 15 residues.